Each of the 30 T cell receptor beta chains below was sequenced from the same sample in a study of shared T cell receptors in the human thymus. Profiled with immunoSEQ multiplex PCR; TCRdb holds only in-frame clones, not every one. The sample yields some 700,000 clones, approximately 85% seen once. The same data also contributed to another study, on human thymus T cells.

The sequenced sample consisted of thymocytes. The source is a girl under three years old with a congenital heart defect.

The V call is TRBV25-1, the J call TRBJ1-1, with D tentatively TRBD1 (5 bases). Trimming pared 1 base from V and 5 bases from J, leaving 17 bases between. The V gene's germline CDR1 is MGHDK and CDR2 SYGVNS. The CDR3 consists of 16 residues. For the CDR3, the DNA is TGTGCCAGCAGTGAATCAGCGCGGGGCCCTCAAACTGAAGCTTTCTTT. This gives the protein CASSESARGPQTEAFF.

Turning to this clone: The sample contains more than one DNA sequence encoding this CDR3. The CDR3 nucleotides read TGTGCCACCAGCAGAGGCGCTGATTCACCCCTCCACTTT. Its translation: CATSRGADSPLHF. The chain couples TRBV15 to TRBJ1-6; D is ambiguous. The CDR3 has 13 residues. Trimming cost V 1 base and J 8 bases, with 6 bases left between them. Per the germline V gene, CDR1 is LNHNV and CDR2 is YYDKDF (reference sequence). The variable domain in full, completed from reference TRBV15 and TRBJ1-6, reads DAMVIQNPRYQVTQFGKPVTLSCSQTLNHNVMYWYQQKSSQAPKLLFHYYDKDFNNEADTPDNFQSRRPNTSFCFLDIRSPGLGDTAMYLCATSRGADSPLHFGNGTRLTVT.

This chain connects TRBV6-4 to TRBJ2-7, with 9 bases lining up with TRBD1. Germline loops: CDR1 MRHNA, CDR2 SNTAGT. This CDR3 has 15 residues. V was pared by 2 bases and J by 0 bases, with 2 bases of the junction left unmatched. The CDR3 here is CASSDPGQGSYEQYF. CDR3 nucleotides: TGTGCCAGCAGTGACCCGGGACAGGGCTCCTACGAGCAGTACTTC.

The chain has TRBV4-1 and TRBJ2-7; no definite D call. The germline V and J ends were trimmed by 4 bases and 0 bases, with 13 bases remaining between them. The CDR3 totals 15 residues. Germline assignment: CDR1 MGHRA and CDR2 YSYEKL. The CDR3 is CASSLMWFSSYEQYF. The CDR3 nucleotides are TGCGCCAGCAGCCTAATGTGGTTCAGCTCCTACGAGCAGTACTTC.

This CDR3 reads CASSLGLAEDQETQYF. The CDR3 nucleotides are TGCGCCAGCAGCTTGGGACTAGCGGAGGACCAAGAGACCCAGTACTTC. J is TRBJ2-5 and V is TRBV5-1, with 9 bases fitting TRBD2. Per germline, CDR1 SGHRS and CDR2 YFSETQ. The CDR3 sequence is 16 residues long. V was clipped by 0 bases and J by 0 bases; unmatched bases: 3. The full variable domain, in which reference TRBV5-1 and TRBJ2-5 provide the parts outside the CDR3, is KAGVTQTPRYLIKTRGQQVTLSCSPISGHRSVSWYQQTPGQGLQFLFEYFSETQRNKGNFPGRFSGRQFSNSRSEMNVSTLELGDSALYLCASSLGLAEDQETQYFGPGTRLLVL.

This chain joins TRBV5-5 and TRBJ1-5; a possible D gene is TRBD1 (6 bases). The V end lost 4 bases, the J end lost 5 bases, and 25 bases lay between the germline ends. CDR3 length: 18 amino acids. Per germline, CDR1 SGHKS and CDR2 YYEKEE (reference sequence). The CDR3 DNA sequence: TGTGCCAGCAGCCCGGGATTAAGGGCCGCTAAGGGGGATCAGCCCCAGCATTTT. Translation gives CASSPGLRAAKGDQPQHF. The entire variable domain, with the rest obtained from reference TRBV5-5 and TRBJ1-5, is as follows: DAGVTQSPTHLIKTRGQQVTLRCSPISGHKSVSWYQQVLGQGPQFIFQYYEKEERGRGNFPDRFSARQFPNYSSELNVNALLLGDSALYLCASSPGLRAAKGDQPQHFGDGTRLSIL.

The V and J genes are TRBV2 and TRBJ2-6; D is ambiguous. Germline V lookup: CDR1 SNHLY, CDR2 FYNNEI. The CDR3 consists of 15 residues. Between the trimmed V and J ends, which lost 6 bases and 4 bases, there was a span of 13 bases. CDR3 sequence reads: CASSPGLSGANVLTF. CDR3 nucleotide sequence: TGTGCCAGCAGCCCCGGGTTGTCCGGGGCCAACGTCCTGACTTTC.

The gene calls are TRBV15 and TRBJ2-2; D possibly corresponds to TRBD2 (5 bases). The CDR3 extends over 15 amino acids. Trimming removed 2 bases from V and 0 bases from J, with 7 bases in between. Per germline, CDR1 LNHNV and CDR2 YYDKDF (reference sequence). The CDR3 bases are TGTGCCACCAGCAGACAGGACTCGAACACCGGGGAGCTGTTTTTT. It encodes CATSRQDSNTGELFF.

Here the CDR3 DNA reads TGTGCCATCGGTACAGGGCCGACCCCCTTCTTCTTCTCCTACGAGCAGTACTTC. Its protein is CAIGTGPTPFFFSYEQYF. V usage is TRBV10-3 and J usage is TRBJ2-7, with a weak D call TRBD1 (6 bases). The CDR3 has 18 amino acids. Germline assignment: CDR1 ENHRY and CDR2 SYGVKD. V lost 8 bases to trimming and J lost 0 bases, with 26 bases between them.

V is TRBV7-2 and J is TRBJ2-2, with 9 nucleotides matching TRBD1. This CDR3 spans 15 amino acids. CDR1 is SGHTA and CDR2 is FQGNSA in the germline V gene. V shed 5 bases and J 4 bases; nucleotides not matched to a gene: 5. CDR3 residues: CASSVGQGSTGELFF. In DNA, the CDR3 is TGTGCCAGCAGCGTCGGACAGGGGTCCACCGGGGAGCTGTTTTTT.

This chain joins TRBV9 and TRBJ2-1; D is uncertain. The germline V and J ends were trimmed by 4 bases and 4 bases, with 3 bases remaining between them. CDR1 and CDR2 from the germline V gene are SGDLS and YYNGEE. This CDR3 spans 11 amino acids. The CDR3 region has the DNA TGTGCCAGCAGCCTGTACAATGAGCAGTTCTTC. This gives the protein CASSLYNEQFF.

The V and J genes are TRBV27 and TRBJ2-5; D perhaps matches TRBD2 (6 bases). This CDR3 contains 16 residues. V was shortened by 1 base and J by 2 bases, with 14 bases between the two germline ends. Per germline, CDR1 MNHEY and CDR2 SMNVEV (reference sequence). The CDR3 region has the DNA TGTGCCAGCAGTTTATTATCAGGGAGGAGGCAAGAGACCCAGTACTTC. The encoded protein is CASSLLSGRRQETQYF.

The chain carries TRBV29-1 and TRBJ1-4; tentatively, D is TRBD1 (6 bases). V gave up 4 bases and J gave up 10 bases, with 16 bases separating them. CDR1 is SQVTM and CDR2 is ANQGSEA in the germline V gene. This CDR3 is built from 13 residues. This CDR3 is CSVGWQGRGKLFF. The CDR3 DNA reads as TGCAGCGTTGGGTGGCAGGGGAGGGGAAAACTGTTTTTT.

The table lists this clone with a count of one. The rearrangement links TRBV2 to TRBJ2-5; the D is unclear. The CDR3 contains 17 residues. V was cut by 5 bases and J by 0 bases, with 19 bases left in between. Per the germline V gene, CDR1 is SNHLY and CDR2 is FYNNEI. The CDR3, as DNA: TGTGCCAGCAGTAGGCTAGATCGCGTCCCAAACCAAGAGACCCAGTACTTC. Translation gives CASSRLDRVPNQETQYF.

V usage is TRBV28 and J usage is TRBJ1-6; D is unresolved. The germline V and J ends were trimmed by 4 bases and 9 bases, with 19 bases remaining between them. The CDR3 totals 16 residues. From germline, CDR1 is MDHEN and CDR2 SYDVKM. CDR3 amino acids: CASSYTFGVTSSPLHF. The CDR3 DNA follows: TGTGCCAGCAGTTACACTTTCGGGGTCACTAGTTCACCCCTCCACTTT.

The V and J genes are TRBV9 and TRBJ1-4; D ambiguous. With 0 bases removed from V and 7 bases from J, the gap between germline ends came to 13 bases. Germline CDR1 and CDR2: SGDLS and YYNGEE. CDR3 length: 15 amino acids. The CDR3 sequence: CASSVGWREGEKLFF. In DNA, the CDR3 is TGTGCCAGCAGCGTAGGATGGAGGGAGGGTGAAAAACTGTTTTTT.

V is TRBV7-9 and J is TRBJ1-5; 7 nucleotides match TRBD1. With 5 bases clipped from V and 0 bases from J, the junction kept 7 bases outside the gene matches. This CDR3 is built from 16 residues. The germline V gene has CDR1 SEHNR and CDR2 FQNEAQ (reference sequence). The CDR3 sequence: CASSPGTVYSNQPQHF. The CDR3 bases are TGTGCCAGCAGCCCGGGGACAGTCTATAGCAATCAGCCCCAGCATTTT.

This chain connects TRBV11-2 to TRBJ1-2; D gene unclear. CDR3 size: 15 residues. Germline V CDR1 and CDR2: SGHAT, FQNNGV. V lost 6 bases to trimming and J lost 4 bases, with 18 bases between them. The CDR3 protein is CASRARTGRSYGYTF. The CDR3 DNA sequence: TGTGCCAGCAGGGCTCGGACCGGGAGATCCTATGGCTACACCTTC.

The CDR3 DNA sequence: TGTGCCAGTGATGGGGGCTCAGGAGCTTTCTTT. Amino acid sequence: CASDGGSGAFF. This rearrangement joins TRBV19 to TRBJ1-1; D is possibly TRBD1 (6 bases). This CDR3 contains 11 residues. The V end was cut by 8 bases, the J end by 10 bases, with 14 bases between. Germline V gene lookup returns CDR1 LNHDA and CDR2 SQIVND (reference sequence).

The rearrangement joins TRBV27 to TRBJ2-5, with a tentative D call TRBD1 (6 bases). V lost 2 bases to trimming and J lost 3 bases, with 22 bases between them. The CDR3 sequence is 18 residues long. CDR1 is MNHEY, CDR2 SMNVEV, per germline (reference sequence). In nucleotides, the CDR3 is TGTGCCAGCAGTTTAGTTTGGGGGCCAAATCAGATCAAAGAGACCCAGTACTTC. It codes for CASSLVWGPNQIKETQYF.

The chain is built from TRBV5-5 and TRBJ1-1, with 8 bases identical to TRBD1. The CDR3 runs to 15 residues. The V gene's germline CDR1 is SGHKS and CDR2 YYEKEE (reference sequence). With 4 bases clipped from V and 7 bases from J, the junction kept 12 bases outside the gene matches. In DNA form, the CDR3 reads TGTGCCAGCAGCGCACGGACAGGGTTTTATGGTGAAGCTTTCTTT. It yields the protein CASSARTGFYGEAFF.

DNA of the CDR3: TGTGCCAGTAGTAGCCCGACACAGGGGGCCTCTATAGGGGCCATCTATGGCTACACCTTC. Protein: CASSSPTQGASIGAIYGYTF. The rearrangement uses TRBV19 and TRBJ1-2; the match to TRBD1 covers 9 bases. The V and J ends lost 4 bases and 4 bases, in that order; junction bases with no gene match: 22. The CDR3 loop spans 20 amino acids. From germline, CDR1 is LNHDA and CDR2 SQIVND (reference sequence).

CDR3 loop: CASSWSAGGDLDTEAFF. For the CDR3, the DNA is TGCGCCAGCAGCTGGTCCGCGGGGGGCGATTTGGACACTGAAGCTTTCTTT. V gene TRBV5-1 combines with J gene TRBJ1-1, with D possibly TRBD1 on 6 matching bases. Trimming pared 3 bases from V and 3 bases from J, leaving 21 bases between. Germline V gives CDR1 SGHRS, CDR2 YFSETQ. This CDR3 is 17 amino acids long.

The V and J genes are TRBV18 and TRBJ1-2; 8 bases fit TRBD1. The germline V gene has CDR1 KGHSH and CDR2 LQKENI. The CDR3 totals 18 residues. With V trimmed by 1 base and J by 3 bases, 13 bases remained unmatched. CDR3 nucleotide sequence: TGTGCCAGCTCACCACAGGACAGGGCCACCCGGGGGGACTATGGCTACACCTTC. It specifies CASSPQDRATRGDYGYTF.

The chain is built from TRBV5-4 and TRBJ1-1, with TRBD1 matching over 9 bases. Trimming cost V 2 bases and J 5 bases; bases outside gene matches: 4. The V gene's germline CDR1 is SGHNT and CDR2 YYREEE (reference sequence). CDR3 size: 14 residues. The chain's CDR3 is CASSLQGAGTEAFF. The CDR3 nucleotides are TGTGCCAGCAGCTTACAGGGGGCTGGGACTGAAGCTTTCTTT.

CDR3 region: CASMTGTKNSGANVLTF. The CDR3 region has the DNA TGTGCCAGTATGACCGGGACAAAAAACTCTGGGGCCAACGTCCTGACTTTC. V usage is TRBV19 and J usage is TRBJ2-6, with D possibly matching TRBD1 (6 bases). This CDR3 is 17 amino acids long. The germline V gene has CDR1 LNHDA and CDR2 SQIVND (reference sequence). Trimming took 7 bases from V and 0 from J, leaving 16 bases between them.

The V call is TRBV7-8, the J call TRBJ1-2, with D possibly being TRBD1 (6 bases). With 4 bases removed from V and 0 bases from J, the gap between germline ends came to 21 bases. The CDR3 has 18 amino acids. Looked up from germline, CDR1 is SGHVS and CDR2 is FQNEAQ. CDR3 loop: CASSYTWGGSTANYGYTF. In DNA, the CDR3 is TGTGCCAGCAGCTACACTTGGGGGGGCTCTACCGCTAACTATGGCTACACCTTC.

The chain employs TRBV6-5 and TRBJ1-3, with a tentative D call TRBD1 (6 bases). The V gene lost 0 bases and the J gene lost 0 bases, with 9 bases spanning the gap. Germline V gene lookup returns CDR1 MNHEY and CDR2 SVGAGI. The CDR3 spans 16 residues. The CDR3 protein is CASSYSRGISGNTIYF. DNA for the CDR3: TGTGCCAGCAGTTACTCCAGGGGTATCTCTGGAAACACCATATATTTT.

This clone occurred once. The chain couples TRBV6-1 to TRBJ2-4, with 8 positions matching TRBD1. V shed 11 bases and J 7 bases; nucleotides not matched to a gene: 7. The germline V gene encodes CDR1 MNHNS and CDR2 SASEGT. This CDR3 region has 12 residues. CDR3 in amino acids: CAGTRDRNIQYF. CDR3 DNA sequence: TGTGCCGGCACCAGGGACAGGAACATTCAGTACTTC.

The rearrangement joins TRBV5-1 to TRBJ2-5, with 9 bases aligning to TRBD1. Per germline, CDR1 SGHRS and CDR2 YFSETQ. V shed 3 bases and J 2 bases; nucleotides not matched to a gene: 5. The CDR3 contains 15 residues. The CDR3 reads CASSSPGQGQETQYF. Here the CDR3 DNA reads TGCGCCAGCAGCTCCCCGGGACAGGGTCAAGAGACCCAGTACTTC.